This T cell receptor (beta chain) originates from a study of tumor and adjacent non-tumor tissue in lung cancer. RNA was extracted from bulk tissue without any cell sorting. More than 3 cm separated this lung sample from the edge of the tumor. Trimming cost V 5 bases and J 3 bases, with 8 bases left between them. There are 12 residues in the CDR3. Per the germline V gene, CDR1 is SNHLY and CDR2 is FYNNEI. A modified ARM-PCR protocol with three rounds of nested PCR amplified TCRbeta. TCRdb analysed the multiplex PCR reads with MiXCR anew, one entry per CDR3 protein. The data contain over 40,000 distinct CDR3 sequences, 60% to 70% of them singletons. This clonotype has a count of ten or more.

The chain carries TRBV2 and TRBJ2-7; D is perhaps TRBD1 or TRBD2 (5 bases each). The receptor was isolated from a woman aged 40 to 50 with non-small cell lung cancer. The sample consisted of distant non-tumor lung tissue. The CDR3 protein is CASSRDGYEQYF. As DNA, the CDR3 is TGTGCCAGCAGTCGGGACGGCTACGAGCAGTACTTC.